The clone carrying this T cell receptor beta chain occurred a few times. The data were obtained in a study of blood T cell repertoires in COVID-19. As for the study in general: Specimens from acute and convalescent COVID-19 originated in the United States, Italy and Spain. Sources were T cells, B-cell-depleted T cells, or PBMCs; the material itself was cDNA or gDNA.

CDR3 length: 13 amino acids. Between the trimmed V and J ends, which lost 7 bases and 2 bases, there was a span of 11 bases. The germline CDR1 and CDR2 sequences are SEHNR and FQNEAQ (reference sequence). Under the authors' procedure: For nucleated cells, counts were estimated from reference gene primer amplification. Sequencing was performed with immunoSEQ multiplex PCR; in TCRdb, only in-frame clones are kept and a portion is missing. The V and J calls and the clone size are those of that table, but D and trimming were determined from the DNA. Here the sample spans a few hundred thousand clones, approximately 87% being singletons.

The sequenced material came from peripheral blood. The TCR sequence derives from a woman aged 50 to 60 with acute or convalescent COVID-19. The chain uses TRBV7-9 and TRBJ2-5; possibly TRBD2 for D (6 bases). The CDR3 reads CASTLEGQETQYF. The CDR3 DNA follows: TGTGCCAGCACTCTGGAGGGGCAAGAGACCCAGTACTTC.